What follows is one T cell receptor beta chain and its context. The germline V gene encodes CDR1 MNHEY and CDR2 SVGAGI. The CDR3 is 15 amino acids. Germline trimming cut 0 bases from V and 9 bases from J; bases unmatched to any gene: 5. These data are taken from a study of blood T cells in healthy people across ages. A second PCR, run for roughly 6 to 11 cycles, used a sample-barcoded 5' primer plus a J-beta primer mix. Each CDR3 protein is one row after TCRdb ran MiXCR on the 5' RACE reads. The table includes 1.6 million or so distinct CDR3 sequences, roughly 30% detected once. The chain uses TRBV6-5 and TRBJ2-1; 10 nucleotides agree with TRBD2. The receptor was isolated from a woman in her twenties or thirties in good health. The sample consisted of blood. CDR3 DNA: TGTGCCAGCAGTTACTCGACGTTAGCGGGAGGTGAGCAGTTCTTC. It specifies CASSYSTLAGGEQFF.